Shown below are 3 T cell receptor beta chains from a single sample sequenced in a study of vaccination and CD4 T cells after COVID-19. Treatment of the sample: approximately 9-day PBMC culture with coronavirus spike peptide pools or control peptides (ViraFEST assay). CD4+ T cells that had been cultured provided DNA sequenced with the Oncomine TCR Beta short-read assay. MiXCR was run by TCRdb on the PCR reads, yielding one entry per CDR3 protein. Of around 13,000 distinct CDR3 sequences in the sample, approximately 37% were seen once. These receptors are not linked to any known antigen. The sequencing sample was made of cultured CD4+ T cells from blood. The receptors derive from a human donor with COVID-19.

This clonotype was counted a few times. The chain uses TRBV5-6 and TRBJ2-2; TRBD1 is a possible D gene (5 bases). Per the germline V gene, CDR1 is SGHDT and CDR2 is YYEEEE. CDR3 length: 16 amino acids. V lost 0 bases and J 3 bases, leaving 12 bases between the germline ends. Here the CDR3 reads CASSLDRGLDTGELFF. The CDR3 bases are TGTGCCAGCAGCTTGGATAGGGGATTAGACACCGGGGAGCTGTTTTTT. Together with reference TRBV5-6 and TRBJ2-2, the CDR3 gives the full variable domain: DAGVTQSPTHLIKTRGQQVTLRCSPKSGHDTVSWYQQALGQGPQFIFQYYEEEERQRGNFPDRFSGHQFPNYSSELNVNALLLGDSALYLCASSLDRGLDTGELFFGEGSRLTVL.

This clonotype showed up just a few times. The V gene is TRBV6-1, the J gene TRBJ1-5; D might be TRBD1 (6 bases). In germline, CDR1 is MNHNS, CDR2 SASEGT. The CDR3 spans 15 residues. The V end was cut by 8 bases, the J end by 4 bases, with 18 bases between. The CDR3 sequence: CASGQTGGGNQPQHF. The CDR3 coding sequence is TGTGCCAGCGGACAGACAGGAGGTGGGAATCAGCCCCAGCATTTT.

This clonotype was recorded a few times. The rearrangement links TRBV6-1 to TRBJ1-2; no clear D gene. CDR1 and CDR2 (germline): MNHNS, SASEGT. Trimming took off 2 bases at V and 6 bases at J, with 10 bases between the two ends. CDR3 length equals 13 residues. Written as DNA, the CDR3 is TGTGCCAGCAGTGAAAGGCAGCCGAATGGCTACACCTTC. Protein sequence: CASSERQPNGYTF.